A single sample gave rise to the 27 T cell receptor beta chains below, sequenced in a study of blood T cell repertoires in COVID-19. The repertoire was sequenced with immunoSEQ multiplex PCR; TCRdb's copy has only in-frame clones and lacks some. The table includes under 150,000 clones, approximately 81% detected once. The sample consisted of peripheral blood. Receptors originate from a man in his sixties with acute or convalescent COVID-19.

In nucleotides, the CDR3 is TGTGCCAGCAGTCAGACAGGGGACTACGAGCAGTACTTC. This encodes CASSQTGDYEQYF. J is TRBJ2-7 and V is TRBV6-5, with 8 bases aligning to TRBD1. Germline loops: CDR1 MNHEY, CDR2 SVGAGI. CDR3 length: 13 amino acids. V shed 5 bases, J shed 3 bases, and the junction held 3 bases outside the gene matches.

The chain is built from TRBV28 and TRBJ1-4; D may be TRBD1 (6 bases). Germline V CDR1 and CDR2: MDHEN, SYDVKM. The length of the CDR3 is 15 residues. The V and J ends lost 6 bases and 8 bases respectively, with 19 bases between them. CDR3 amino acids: CASRHLGGGEEKLFF. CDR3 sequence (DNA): TGTGCCAGCAGGCACTTAGGGGGAGGGGAGGAAAAACTGTTTTTT.

CDR3 loop: CASATGGQETQYF. In nucleotides, the CDR3 is TGCGCCAGCGCAACAGGGGGCCAAGAGACCCAGTACTTC. The rearrangement uses TRBV5-1 and TRBJ2-5; 8 nucleotides agree with TRBD1. CDR1 is SGHRS, CDR2 YFSETQ, per germline. V was pared by 7 bases and J by 1 base, with 3 bases of the junction left unmatched. The CDR3 has 13 amino acids. The full variable domain, completed using reference TRBV5-1 and TRBJ2-5, is KAGVTQTPRYLIKTRGQQVTLSCSPISGHRSVSWYQQTPGQGLQFLFEYFSETQRNKGNFPGRFSGRQFSNSRSEMNVSTLELGDSALYLCASATGGQETQYFGPGTRLLVL.

The CDR3 DNA is TGTGCCACCAGTGATCCCGGGGGGCCCCAGCATTTT. The encoded protein is CATSDPGGPQHF. The chain employs TRBV24-1 and TRBJ1-5; a possible D gene is TRBD1 (5 bases). Germline assignment: CDR1 KGHDR and CDR2 SFDVKD. The CDR3 runs to 12 residues. The V end lost 3 bases, the J end lost 9 bases, and 8 bases lay between the germline ends.

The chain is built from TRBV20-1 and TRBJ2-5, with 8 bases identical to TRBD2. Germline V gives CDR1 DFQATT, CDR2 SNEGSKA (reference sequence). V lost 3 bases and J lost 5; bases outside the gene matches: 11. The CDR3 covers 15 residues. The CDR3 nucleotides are TGCAGTGCTAGTAGCGCGGGAGGCAGAGGGGAGACCCAGTACTTC. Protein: CSASSAGGRGETQYF.

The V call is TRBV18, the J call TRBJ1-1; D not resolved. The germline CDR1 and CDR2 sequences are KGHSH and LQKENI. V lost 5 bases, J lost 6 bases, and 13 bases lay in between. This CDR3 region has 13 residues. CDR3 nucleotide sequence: TGTGCCAGCTCAAACGGAGGGCTCGCTGAAGCTTTCTTT. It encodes CASSNGGLAEAFF.

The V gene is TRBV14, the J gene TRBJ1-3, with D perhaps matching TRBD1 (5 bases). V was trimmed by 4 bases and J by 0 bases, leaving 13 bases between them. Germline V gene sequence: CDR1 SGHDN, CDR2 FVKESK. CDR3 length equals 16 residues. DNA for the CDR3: TGTGCCAGCAGCCCGGGGACTTACAGCTCTGGAAACACCATATATTTT. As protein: CASSPGTYSSGNTIYF.

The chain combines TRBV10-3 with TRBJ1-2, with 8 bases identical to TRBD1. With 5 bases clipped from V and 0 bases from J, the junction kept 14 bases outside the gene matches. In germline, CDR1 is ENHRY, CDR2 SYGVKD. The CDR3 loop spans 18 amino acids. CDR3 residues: CAISPSPGQVLTNYGYTF. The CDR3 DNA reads TGTGCCATCAGTCCGTCTCCGGGACAGGTCCTTACTAACTATGGCTACACCTTC.

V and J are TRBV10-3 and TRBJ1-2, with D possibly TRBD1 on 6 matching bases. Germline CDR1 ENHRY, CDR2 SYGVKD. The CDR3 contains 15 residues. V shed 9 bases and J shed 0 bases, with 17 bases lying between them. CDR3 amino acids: CAMNREPSANYGYTF. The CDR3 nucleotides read TGTGCCATGAACAGGGAGCCCTCCGCTAACTATGGCTACACCTTC.

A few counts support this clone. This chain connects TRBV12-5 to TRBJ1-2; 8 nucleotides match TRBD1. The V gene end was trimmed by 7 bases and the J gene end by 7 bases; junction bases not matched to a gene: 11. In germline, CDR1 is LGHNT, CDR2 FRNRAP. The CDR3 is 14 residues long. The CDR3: CASALSGGRGGYTF. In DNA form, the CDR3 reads TGTGCTAGTGCCCTCTCAGGGGGCAGGGGTGGCTACACCTTC.

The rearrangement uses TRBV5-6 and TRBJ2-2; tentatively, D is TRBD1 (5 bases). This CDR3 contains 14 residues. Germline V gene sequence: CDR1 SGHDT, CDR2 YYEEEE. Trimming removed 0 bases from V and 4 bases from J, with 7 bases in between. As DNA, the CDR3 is TGTGCCAGCAGCTTGGCAGGGTTCACCGGGGAGCTGTTTTTT. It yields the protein CASSLAGFTGELFF.

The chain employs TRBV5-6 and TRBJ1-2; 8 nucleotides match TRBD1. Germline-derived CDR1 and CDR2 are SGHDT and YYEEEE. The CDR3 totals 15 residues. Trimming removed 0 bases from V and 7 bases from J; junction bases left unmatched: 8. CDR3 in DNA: TGTGCCAGCAGCTTGGGAGGGACAGGTTCGCGTGGCTACACCTTC. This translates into CASSLGGTGSRGYTF.

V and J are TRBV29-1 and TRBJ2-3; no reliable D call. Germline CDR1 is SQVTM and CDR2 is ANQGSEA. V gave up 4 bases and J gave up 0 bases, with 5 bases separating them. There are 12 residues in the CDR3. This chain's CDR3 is CSVGRSTDTQYF. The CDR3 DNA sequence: TGCAGCGTTGGCCGGAGCACAGATACGCAGTATTTT.

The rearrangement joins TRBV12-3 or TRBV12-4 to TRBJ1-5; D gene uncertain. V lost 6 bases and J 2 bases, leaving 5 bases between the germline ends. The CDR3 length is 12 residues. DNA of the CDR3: TGTGCCAGCAGCCGAGGCAATCAGCCCCAGCATTTT. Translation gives CASSRGNQPQHF.

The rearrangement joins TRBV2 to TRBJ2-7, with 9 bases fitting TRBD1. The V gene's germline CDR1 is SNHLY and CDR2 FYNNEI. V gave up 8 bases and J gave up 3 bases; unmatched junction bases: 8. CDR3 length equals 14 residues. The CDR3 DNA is TGTGCCAGCTACCGGGACAGGGATCTCTACGAGCAGTACTTC. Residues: CASYRDRDLYEQYF.

Written as DNA, the CDR3 is TGCGCCAGCAGCTTTCTAGCGGGGGGACTAGCCAAAAACATTCAGTACTTC. It is translated as CASSFLAGGLAKNIQYF. V gene TRBV5-1 combines with J gene TRBJ2-4; 11 positions agree with TRBD2. V trimming: 2 bases; J trimming: 0 bases; junction bases outside the gene matches: 4. This CDR3 spans 17 amino acids. Germline-derived CDR1 and CDR2 are SGHRS and YFSETQ.

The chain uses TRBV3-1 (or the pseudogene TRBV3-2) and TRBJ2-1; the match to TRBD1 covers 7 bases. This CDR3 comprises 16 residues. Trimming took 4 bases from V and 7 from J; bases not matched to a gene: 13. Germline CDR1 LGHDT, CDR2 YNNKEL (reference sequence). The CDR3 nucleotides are TGTGCCAGCAGCCCCAACAGGGGTCCGGGTGTGAATGAGCAGTTCTTC. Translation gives CASSPNRGPGVNEQFF.

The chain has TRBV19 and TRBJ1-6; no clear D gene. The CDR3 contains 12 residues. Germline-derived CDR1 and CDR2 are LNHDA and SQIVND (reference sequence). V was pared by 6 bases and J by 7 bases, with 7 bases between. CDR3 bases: TGTGCCAGTAGGGAGGGAAATTCACCCCTCCACTTT. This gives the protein CASREGNSPLHF.

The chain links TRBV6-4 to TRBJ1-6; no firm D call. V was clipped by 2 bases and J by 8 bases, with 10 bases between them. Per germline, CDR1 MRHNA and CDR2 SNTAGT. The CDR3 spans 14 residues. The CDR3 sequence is CASSDQAKDSPLHF. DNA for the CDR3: TGTGCCAGCAGTGACCAGGCGAAAGATTCACCCCTCCACTTT.

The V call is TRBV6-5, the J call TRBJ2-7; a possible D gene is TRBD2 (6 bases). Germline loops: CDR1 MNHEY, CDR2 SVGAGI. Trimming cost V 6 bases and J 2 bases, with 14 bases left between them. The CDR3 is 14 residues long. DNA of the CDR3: TGTGCCAGCAGACCTGCTGGGGGGACCTACGAGCAGTACTTC. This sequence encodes CASRPAGGTYEQYF.

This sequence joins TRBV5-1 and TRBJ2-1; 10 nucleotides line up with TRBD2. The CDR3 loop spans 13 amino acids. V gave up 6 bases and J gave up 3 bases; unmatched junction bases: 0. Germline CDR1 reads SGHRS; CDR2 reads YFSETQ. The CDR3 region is CASTSGSYNEQFF. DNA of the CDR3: TGCGCCAGCACTAGCGGGAGCTACAATGAGCAGTTCTTC.

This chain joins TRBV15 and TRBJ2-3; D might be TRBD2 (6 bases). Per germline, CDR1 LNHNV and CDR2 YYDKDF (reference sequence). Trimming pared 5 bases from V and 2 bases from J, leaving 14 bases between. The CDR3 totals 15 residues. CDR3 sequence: CATSRRSGPTDTQYF. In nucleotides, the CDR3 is TGTGCCACCAGCCGCCGTAGCGGACCCACAGATACGCAGTATTTT.

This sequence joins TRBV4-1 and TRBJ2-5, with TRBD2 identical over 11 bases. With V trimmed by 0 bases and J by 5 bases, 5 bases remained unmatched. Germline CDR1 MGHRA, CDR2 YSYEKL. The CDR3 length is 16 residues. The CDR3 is CASSQEEVAGGETQYF. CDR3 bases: TGCGCCAGCAGCCAAGAGGAGGTAGCGGGGGGGGAGACCCAGTACTTC.

CDR3 protein: CASTAPSGGRTDTQYF. The DNA for the CDR3 is TGTGCCAGCACCGCCCCTAGCGGGGGGCGCACAGATACGCAGTATTTT. This chain uses TRBV7-2 with TRBJ2-3; 11 nucleotides line up with TRBD2. This CDR3 has 16 amino acids. The V gene's germline CDR1 is SGHTA and CDR2 FQGNSA. V gave up 7 bases and J gave up 1 base; unmatched junction bases: 7.

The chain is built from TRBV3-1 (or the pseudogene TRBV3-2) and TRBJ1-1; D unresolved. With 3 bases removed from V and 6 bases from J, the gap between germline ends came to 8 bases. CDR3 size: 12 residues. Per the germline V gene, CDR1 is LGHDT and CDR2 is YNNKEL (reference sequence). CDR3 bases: TGTGCCAGCAGCCATACGGGGTCTGAAGCTTTCTTT. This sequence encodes CASSHTGSEAFF.

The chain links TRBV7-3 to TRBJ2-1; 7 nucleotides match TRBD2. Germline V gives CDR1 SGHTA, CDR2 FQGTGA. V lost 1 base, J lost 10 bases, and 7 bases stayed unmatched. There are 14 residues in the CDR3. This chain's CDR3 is CASSLMVREGEQFF. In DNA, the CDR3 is TGTGCCAGCAGCTTAATGGTCAGGGAGGGGGAGCAGTTCTTC.

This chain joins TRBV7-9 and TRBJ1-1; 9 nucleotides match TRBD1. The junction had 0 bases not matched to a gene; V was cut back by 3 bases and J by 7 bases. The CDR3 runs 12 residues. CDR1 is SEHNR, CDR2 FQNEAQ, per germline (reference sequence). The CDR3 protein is CASSLDRGEAFF. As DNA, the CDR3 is TGTGCCAGCAGCTTGGACAGGGGTGAAGCTTTCTTT.